This T cell receptor (beta chain) was recovered during a study of T cell responses to AZD1222 COVID-19 vaccine. About the research overall: Whether given at about 4 or about 12 weeks, second doses were pooled. Study results and caveats: White British donors predominated, females outnumbered males, and clonal diversity was possibly underestimated. Across the whole spike, CD4 TCRs peaked at regions 160-218 and 743-854. Every sample of the repertoires postdated the peak T cell response.

Of note for this clone: Its specificity is not known.

Sequenced by immunoSEQ multiplex PCR; TCRdb stores in-frame clones only, minus some. The sample has 100,000 to 150,000 clones, 89% seen once. This CDR3 spans 12 amino acids. CDR1 is SGHRS, CDR2 YFSETQ, per germline. The germline V and J ends were trimmed by 3 bases and 9 bases, with 13 bases remaining between them. The rearrangement joins TRBV5-1 to TRBJ2-7, with unresolved D. The material was peripheral blood, obtained on day 0 of AZD1222 vaccination. The TCR sequence derives from an adult in good health. This CDR3 is CASSSDRVWQYF. The CDR3 DNA reads as TGCGCCAGCAGCTCCGACCGCGTGTGGCAGTACTTC.